The 25 T cell receptor beta chains in this list originate from one sample, sequenced in a study of blood T cell repertoires in COVID-19. The assay was immunoSEQ multiplex PCR, and TCRdb's table has in-frame clones only and misses some. Among 200,000 to 250,000 clones, about nine tenths were seen once, and the ten largest hold 5.5% to 7%. The sample was peripheral blood. These receptors were obtained from an elderly man with acute or convalescent COVID-19.

The J gene is TRBJ2-7, the V gene TRBV10-3, with D maybe TRBD1 (6 bases). This CDR3 region has 15 residues. Germline loops: CDR1 ENHRY, CDR2 SYGVKD. Between the trimmed V and J ends, which lost 3 bases and 1 base, there was a span of 13 bases. In DNA form, the CDR3 reads TGTGCCATCAGTGAAGGGGCAGGGGAGTCCTACGAGCAGTACTTC. Amino acids: CAISEGAGESYEQYF.

This rearrangement joins TRBV6-5 to TRBJ1-2; no clear D. The germline gives CDR1 MNHEY, CDR2 SVGAGI. The CDR3 consists of 12 residues. Trimming took off 0 bases at V and 6 bases at J, with 5 bases between the two ends. The CDR3 nucleotides read TGTGCCAGCAGTTACTCGAACAATGGCTACACCTTC. It encodes CASSYSNNGYTF.

This clone came up once. The chain carries TRBV11-3 and TRBJ2-3; 7 bases line up with TRBD2. Germline V gene lookup returns CDR1 SGHNT and CDR2 YENEEA. The CDR3 has 15 amino acids. The V and J ends lost 5 bases and 6 bases, in that order; junction bases with no gene match: 11. CDR3 nucleotides: TGTGCCAGCAGCACCCCCGGCGGGAGTGGGGATACGCAGTATTTT. Encoded protein: CASSTPGGSGDTQYF. The entire variable domain, with the rest obtained from reference TRBV11-3 and TRBJ2-3, is as follows: EAGVVQSPRYKIIEKKQPVAFWCNPISGHNTLYWYLQNLGQGPELLIRYENEEAVDDSQLPKDRFSAERLKGVDSTLKIQPAELGDSAVYLCASSTPGGSGDTQYFGPGTRLTVL.

The CDR3 is CAWSVGSGVLSYEQYF. The CDR3 nucleotides read TGTGCCTGGAGTGTCGGTTCGGGGGTGTTAAGTTACGAGCAGTACTTC. J is TRBJ2-7 and V is TRBV30; D possibly corresponds to TRBD2 (6 bases). The length of the CDR3 is 16 residues. CDR1 is GTSNPN and CDR2 is SVGIG in the germline V gene (reference sequence). Trimming removed 0 bases at V and 4 bases at J, with 19 bases between.

The rearrangement joins TRBV7-8 to TRBJ1-2; 9 bases fit TRBD1. Germline-derived CDR1 and CDR2 are SGHVS and FQNEAQ. The CDR3 covers 15 residues. Trimming took 6 bases from V and 5 from J; bases not matched to a gene: 10. CDR3 protein: CASRAPGQGQYGYTF. The CDR3 nucleotides read TGTGCCAGCAGGGCGCCGGGACAGGGACAGTATGGCTACACCTTC.

This sequence joins TRBV4-1 and TRBJ2-1; 11 nucleotides line up with TRBD2. J was trimmed by 4 bases and V by 1 base; bases with no gene match: 3. The CDR3 loop spans 16 amino acids. Germline V gives CDR1 MGHRA, CDR2 YSYEKL. The CDR3 reads CASSQATSGSYNEQFF. The CDR3 DNA is TGCGCCAGCAGCCAAGCAACTAGCGGGAGTTACAATGAGCAGTTCTTC.

The count of this clone is one. The chain is built from TRBV7-8 and TRBJ1-4, with TRBD1 identical over 7 bases. The CDR3 consists of 15 residues. The trim removed 5 bases at V and 5 bases at J, leaving 8 bases unmatched. Per germline, CDR1 SGHVS and CDR2 FQNEAQ. In DNA form, the CDR3 reads TGTGCCAGCAGCCTGAGACAGGGATCAAATGAAAAACTGTTTTTT. Translating gives CASSLRQGSNEKLFF. Together with reference TRBV7-8 and TRBJ1-4, the CDR3 gives the full variable domain: GAGVSQSPRYKVAKRGQDVALRCDPISGHVSLFWYQQALGQGPEFLTYFQNEAQLDKSGLPSDRFFAERPEGSVSTLKIQRTQQEDSAVYLCASSLRQGSNEKLFFGSGTQLSVL.

V usage is TRBV27 and J usage is TRBJ2-4; the match to TRBD1 covers 8 bases. The V and J ends lost 3 bases and 3 bases, in that order; junction bases with no gene match: 7. The length of the CDR3 is 16 residues. CDR1 and CDR2 (germline): MNHEY, SMNVEV (reference sequence). DNA for the CDR3: TGTGCCAGCAGTTTCCAGGACAGGGTTGGCAAAAACATTCAGTACTTC. Encoded protein: CASSFQDRVGKNIQYF.

The chain links TRBV30 to TRBJ1-6; tentative D call: TRBD1 (5 bases). V lost 2 bases, J lost 12 bases, and 14 bases lay in between. The V gene's germline CDR1 is GTSNPN and CDR2 SVGIG (reference sequence). The CDR3 covers 13 residues. CDR3 nucleotide sequence: TGTGCCTGGAGTAGAGGGGCGGGGGGACCCCTCCACTTT. As protein: CAWSRGAGGPLHF.

This chain connects TRBV7-9 to TRBJ1-1; 8 nucleotides match TRBD1. The V segment lost 5 bases and the J segment 1 base; nucleotides outside the gene matches: 9. The CDR3 runs 16 residues. Looked up from germline, CDR1 is SEHNR and CDR2 is FQNEAQ (reference sequence). CDR3 sequence: CASSGQGAVRNTEAFF. The CDR3 DNA sequence: TGTGCCAGCAGCGGACAGGGCGCAGTCCGGAACACTGAAGCTTTCTTT.

The DNA of the CDR3 is TGTGCCACCAGCCGGGGACAGGGGAATGAAAAACTGTTTTTT. It encodes CATSRGQGNEKLFF. The rearrangement uses TRBV15 and TRBJ1-4; 10 bases match TRBD1. V shed 5 bases, J shed 5 bases, and the junction held 2 bases outside the gene matches. Germline-derived CDR1 and CDR2 are LNHNV and YYDKDF (reference sequence). The CDR3 has 14 amino acids.

As regards this clone: The same CDR3 can be traced to other DNA sequences in this sample. This rearrangement joins TRBV9 to TRBJ2-7; 13 bases map to TRBD2. The V gene end was trimmed by 3 bases and the J gene end by 2 bases; junction bases not matched to a gene: 2. From germline, CDR1 is SGDLS and CDR2 YYNGEE. The CDR3 sequence is 15 residues long. As DNA, the CDR3 is TGTGCCAGCAGCGCCGGGACTAGCGGGGCCTACGAGCAGTACTTC. Amino acids: CASSAGTSGAYEQYF.

The J gene is TRBJ1-1, the V gene TRBV5-1; 9 bases line up with TRBD1. CDR3 length equals 17 residues. V lost 1 base and J lost 3; bases outside the gene matches: 10. Germline CDR1 reads SGHRS; CDR2 reads YFSETQ. CDR3 DNA: TGCGCCAGCAGCTTGAAGGCCTCGGGACAGGGATACACTGAAGCTTTCTTT. Its translation is CASSLKASGQGYTEAFF. The variable domain in full, with the rest retrieved from reference TRBV5-1 and TRBJ1-1, is KAGVTQTPRYLIKTRGQQVTLSCSPISGHRSVSWYQQTPGQGLQFLFEYFSETQRNKGNFPGRFSGRQFSNSRSEMNVSTLELGDSALYLCASSLKASGQGYTEAFFGQGTRLTVV.

J is TRBJ2-7 and V is TRBV5-6, with 12 bases aligning to TRBD2. The length of the CDR3 is 16 residues. J was trimmed by 0 bases and V by 2 bases; bases with no gene match: 3. The germline gives CDR1 SGHDT, CDR2 YYEEEE. The CDR3 sequence is CASSFTGLAGSYEQYV. The CDR3, as DNA: TGTGCCAGCAGCTTTACGGGACTAGCGGGCTCCTACGAGCAGTACGTC.

The chain is built from TRBV12-5 and TRBJ2-7; D might be TRBD2 (6 bases). Germline loops: CDR1 LGHNT, CDR2 FRNRAP. Trimming pared 11 bases from V and 2 bases from J, leaving 22 bases between. This CDR3 is built from 15 residues. CDR3 region: CAGDSELNTPYEQYV. CDR3 DNA sequence: TGTGCTGGGGACTCGGAACTTAACACCCCCTACGAGCAGTACGTC.

The CDR3 loop is CASSLGQGYGYTF. For the CDR3, the DNA is TGTGCCAGTAGTTTAGGACAGGGCTATGGCTACACCTTC. The chain combines TRBV19 with TRBJ1-2; 8 bases match TRBD1. CDR1 and CDR2 from the germline V gene are LNHDA and SQIVND (reference sequence). The CDR3 extends over 13 amino acids. V was pared by 5 bases and J by 4 bases, with 3 bases of the junction left unmatched.

The chain has TRBV3-1 (or the pseudogene TRBV3-2) and TRBJ1-5, with D hard to call. Germline lookup yields CDR1 LGHDT and CDR2 YNNKEL (reference sequence). Trimming removed 1 base from V and 4 bases from J, with 8 bases in between. The CDR3 spans 14 residues. CDR3 region: CASSQAWQNQPQHF. Here the CDR3 DNA reads TGTGCCAGCAGCCAAGCGTGGCAGAATCAGCCCCAGCATTTT.

This clone was found once. The chain recombines TRBV6-5 with TRBJ2-3; D remains ambiguous. The CDR3 covers 15 residues. Deletions cut 3 bases from V and 1 base from J, with 11 bases between. Per the germline V gene, CDR1 is MNHEY and CDR2 is SVGAGI. For the CDR3, the DNA is TGTGCCAGCAGTTATGGTCAGTTCCGCACAGATACGCAGTATTTT. It translates to CASSYGQFRTDTQYF.

This clone was found once. The V call is TRBV7-9, the J call TRBJ1-2, with 7 bases fitting TRBD1. This CDR3 spans 15 amino acids. With 1 base clipped from V and 6 bases from J, the junction kept 8 bases outside the gene matches. Germline V gene lookup returns CDR1 SEHNR and CDR2 FQNEAQ (reference sequence). The DNA of the CDR3 is TGTGCCAGCAGCTTAGGGACAGGTCGACCCAATGGCTACACCTTC. Its protein is CASSLGTGRPNGYTF.

V is TRBV5-1 and J is TRBJ2-3, with D perhaps matching TRBD2 (5 bases). Trimming removed 4 bases from V and 0 bases from J, with 21 bases in between. The CDR3 length is 18 residues. Germline-derived CDR1 and CDR2 are SGHRS and YFSETQ. The CDR3 DNA reads as TGCGCCAGCAGCCCCTTTATACTGACTACTACTAGCACAGATACGCAGTATTTT. It specifies CASSPFILTTTSTDTQYF.

This clone was picked up a small number of times. The chain is built from TRBV6-5 and TRBJ2-7; 7 bases are a match to TRBD1. CDR1 is MNHEY, CDR2 SVGAGI, per germline. This CDR3 spans 13 amino acids. The J segment lost 5 bases and the V segment lost 4 bases, leaving 5 bases of the junction unmatched. The CDR3 DNA reads TGTGCCAGCAGTTCTCATGGACAGGACGAGCAGTACTTC. Its protein product is CASSSHGQDEQYF.

The chain uses TRBV7-9 and TRBJ1-4, with D hard to call. Germline values: CDR1 SEHNR, CDR2 FQNEAQ (reference sequence). This CDR3 is built from 15 residues. V was pared by 4 bases and J by 0 bases, with 9 bases between. CDR3 in amino acids: CASSSNSATNEKLFF. CDR3 in DNA: TGTGCCAGCAGCTCTAACAGTGCAACTAATGAAAAACTGTTTTTT.

The chain recombines TRBV7-9 with TRBJ1-2; 11 nucleotides agree with TRBD1. J gave up 2 bases and V 4 bases, and 3 bases lay outside the gene matches. Germline values: CDR1 SEHNR, CDR2 FQNEAQ (reference sequence). The CDR3 contains 15 residues. CDR3 sequence reads: CASSSWTGGNYGYTF. For the CDR3, the DNA is TGTGCCAGCAGCTCTTGGACAGGGGGCAACTATGGCTACACCTTC.

The chain links TRBV6-1 to TRBJ2-1; D possibly corresponds to TRBD2 (6 bases). CDR3 length: 13 amino acids. Germline CDR1 MNHNS, CDR2 SASEGT. Trimming cost V 1 base and J 8 bases, with 9 bases left between them. Here the CDR3 DNA reads TGTGCCAGCAGTGAAGTACCTAGCGATGAGCAGTTCTTC. This translates into CASSEVPSDEQFF.

The chain joins TRBV30 to TRBJ1-2; tentative D call: TRBD1 (5 bases). The CDR3 contains 14 residues. CDR1 GTSNPN and CDR2 SVGIG come from the germline V gene (reference sequence). The germline V and J ends were trimmed by 0 bases and 5 bases, with 13 bases remaining between them. DNA of the CDR3: TGTGCCTGGAGTGTACTCGGGGCGGGGTATGGCTACACCTTC. Protein product: CAWSVLGAGYGYTF.